This T cell receptor beta chain originates from a study of CD8+ T cells in alopecia areata (dated by TCRdb to about 2018). In terms of the full investigation: Treated patients were enrolled in an open-label pilot trial of oral tofacitinib at 5 to 10 mg twice daily for moderate-to-severe alopecia areata. Biopsies were taken from tofacitinib-treated patients at baseline and again at 4 and 24 weeks into treatment, and several of those patients also had a later scalp biopsy. Tofacitinib was administered for 6 to 18 months, and 6 months of follow-up off drug were then conducted to assess delayed response and recurrence. RNA was extracted with the PAXgene miRNA kit for fixed scalp, the miRNeasy kit for PBMCs, and the RNeasy kit for mouse skin. Scalp clonality was compared among normal scalp (n=4), patchy alopecia areata scalp (n=8), and alopecia totalis/universalis scalp (n=8). Scalp tissue and sorted CD4+ and CD8+ peripheral blood T cells from patchy and totalis/universalis alopecia areata patients and from healthy controls were covered by human TCRbeta sequencing. High-throughput TCRbeta sequencing was used to examine T cell clonal expansion in alopecia areata in both the C3H/HeJ mouse model and human patients. immunoSEQ multiplex PCR using 35 Vbeta forward primers and 13 Jbeta reverse primers was used to amplify TCRbeta CDR3 regions.

Receptor amplification or capture employed the immunoSEQ multiplex PCR assay. RNA was extracted from all samples and reverse transcribed into cDNA, which served as template for TCR sequencing. First-strand cDNA was synthesized using SuperScript III with a 2:1 mix of oligo-dT and random hexamers. A synthetic immune receptor repertoire was used to measure amplification bias, and any remaining bias was corrected computationally. Processing in the source paper ran as follows. Raw reads were preprocessed to remove errors, and CDR3 was defined according to IMGT conventions as the region from the conserved cysteine to phenylalanine. Clonality was computed by normalizing Shannon entropy by log2 of the number of productive unique TCRs and subtracting the result from 1. Whether each scalp clone was CD4 or CD8 was inferred by checking scalp TCRbeta sequences against the CD4 and CD8 repertoires from sorted blood. Not all clones reach the TCRdb copy of this immuneACCESS table, which keeps in-frame sequences only. Checked studies attribute under half of the gap to unresolved V genes and leave the rest unexplained. The V and J calls and clone size were taken over from that table, and D and trimming were inferred from the DNA. The sample profile shows fewer than 200,000 clones; 50% to 70% of them were found once. Roughly 14% of the sample rests with the top ten.

Remarks on this clone: What this receptor recognizes is not known. No clone much larger than this one lies a single base away; base qualities are absent.

The sample's time point, from its label and the paper: baseline before oral tofacitinib. Lesional scalp punch biopsies and peripheral blood were obtained from alopecia areata patients. After PBMCs were isolated by density centrifugation and stained for CD3, CD4 and CD8, a FACSAria was used to sort CD4+ and CD8+ T cells. Beyond this particular receptor, the publication reports: Scalp TCR repertoire analysis is complicated because resident alphabeta T cells in normal human skin are also sequenced, whereas mouse skin is dominated by gammadelta T cells. Compared with mice, TCR sequences shared between patients were less clear, possibly partly because of HLA diversity across the patient population. Higher clonality and more expanded CD8+ clones were observed in lesional scalp than in normal scalp, particularly in alopecia totalis/universalis, a finding suggestive of antigenic drive.

Including the terminal cysteine and phenylalanine, the CDR3 comprises 14 residues. Just the 42-base CDR3 DNA is kept, in frame starting at base 1. Germline trimming: 5 bases from V, 1 base from J; junction bases outside gene matches: 4. According to the germline V gene (reference sequence), CDR1 reads LNHNV and CDR2 reads YYDKDF. Recombination linked TRBV15 to TRBJ1-1; 7 junctional bases match TRBD1. Here the sequenced sample was CD4+ T cells sorted from blood, taken at week 0. This sequence originates from a human donor with alopecia areata. The DNA sequence is given as TGTGCCACCAGCCCCAGGACAGGGAACACTGAAGCTTTCTTT. It specifies CATSPRTGNTEAFF.